These T cell receptor beta chains were read from a single sample in a study of OX40 agonist ivuxolimab in advanced cancers. This table comes from immunoSEQ multiplex PCR, and its TCRdb copy is limited to in-frame clones, with some not included. The profile shows 57,000 or so clones, 80% to 85% of them singletons. Sequencing was performed on CD4+ or CD8+ T cells sorted from blood, taken in a trial of the OX40 agonist ivuxolimab. Receptor source: an adult with an advanced solid tumor such as melanoma, head and neck, liver or kidney cancer. The CDR3 runs from the conserved cysteine through the conserved F or W. The D gene is left open where the match is weak. Where a row states a size, it is once, few, many or the class of an expanded clone; other rows omit it.

D gene | J gene | clone size | V gene | CDR3 DNA | CDR3 protein
TRBD1 | TRBJ1-4 | - | TRBV6-5 | TGTGCCAGCAGTTCCACAGGGGCGGGGGATGAAAAACTGTTTTTT | CASSSTGAGDEKLFF
- | TRBJ2-6 | few | TRBV4-1 | TGCGCCAGCAGCCCGTTCGACAGGTCTGGGGCCAACGTCCTGACTTTC | CASSPFDRSGANVLTF
TRBD2 | TRBJ2-5 | - | TRBV5-4 | TGTGCCAGCAGCTTGTTGGCTAGCGGGACTGAGACCCAGTACTTC | CASSLLASGTETQYF
- | TRBJ2-1 | - | TRBV28 | TGTGCCAGCAGTAGGGACACGAATTACAATGAGCAGTTCTTC | CASSRDTNYNEQFF
TRBD1 | TRBJ1-1 | once | TRBV7-9 | TGTGCCAGCAGCTTAGTCGGGTGGGACAGGGGGAATGAAGCTTTCTTT | CASSLVGWDRGNEAFF
- | TRBJ2-1 | - | TRBV9 | TGTGCCAGCAGTTTTAGCGCGTACAATGAGCAGTTCTTC | CASSFSAYNEQFF
- | TRBJ1-2 | - | TRBV4-1 | TGCGCCAGCAGCCAGGACGGGACACGCAACTATGGCTACACCTTC | CASSQDGTRNYGYTF
- | TRBJ1-3 | - | TRBV15 | TGTGCCACCAGCAGAGACGGTTTCGGAAACACCATATATTTT | CATSRDGFGNTIYF
- | TRBJ1-1 | - | TRBV21-1 | TGTGCCAGCAGCAAAGCGCGACAGAACACTGAAGCTTTCTTT | CASSKARQNTEAFF
- | TRBJ2-5 | - | TRBV10-2 | TGCGCCAGCACCCCAGCCATGCAGGGGGAGACCCAGTACTTC | CASTPAMQGETQYF
TRBD1 | TRBJ2-7 | - | TRBV7-2 | TGTGCCAGCAGCCCTGTCCGGGACAGAATAATCTTC | CASSPVRDRIIF
- | TRBJ1-2 | once | TRBV7-2 | TGTGCCAGCAGCTCTTCAGACAGACGTTTATGGGGCTACACCTTC | CASSSSDRRLWGYTF
- | TRBJ1-1 | - | TRBV5-4 | TGTGCCAGCAGGGGGGGACTTTACACTGAAGCTTTCTTT | CASRGGLYTEAFF
- | TRBJ2-1 | - | TRBV4-1 | TGCGCCAGCAGCCAAGATATCATTGCCGTTGAGCAGTTCTTC | CASSQDIIAVEQFF
- | TRBJ2-7 | - | TRBV5-4 | TGTGCCAGCAGCTTGGGTTCCCAACCTGACTACGAGCAGTACTTC | CASSLGSQPDYEQYF
- | TRBJ1-1 | - | TRBV15 | TGTGCCACCAGCAGAAGCAGGGGAGGCACTGAAGCTTTCTTT | CATSRSRGGTEAFF
- | TRBJ1-1 | - | TRBV6-6 | TGTGCCAGCAGCGGAGCTGGGGTAGCTGAAGCTTTCTTT | CASSGAGVAEAFF
- | TRBJ1-2 | - | TRBV18 | TGTGCCAGCTCACCAGGAAGATTAGACTATGGCTACACCTTC | CASSPGRLDYGYTF
TRBD2 | TRBJ2-1 | few | TRBV30 | TGTGCCTGGATTTGGGGGGGGTCCTACAATGAGCAGTTCTTC | CAWIWGGSYNEQFF
- | TRBJ2-7 | - | TRBV2 | TGTGCCAGCAGTCTTAACTACGAGCAGTACTTC | CASSLNYEQYF
TRBD1 | TRBJ2-2 | - | TRBV4-1 | TGCGCCAGCAGCTTCATGACAGGGGGGAACACCGGGGAGCTGTTTTTT | CASSFMTGGNTGELFF
- | TRBJ2-1 | few | TRBV18 | TGTGCCAGCTCACCCCGGCAGCCCGAGCAGTTCTTC | CASSPRQPEQFF
- | TRBJ2-7 | - | TRBV30 | TGTGCCTGGAGAGGGGATACCTACGAGCAGTACTTC | CAWRGDTYEQYF
- | TRBJ1-2 | - | TRBV19 | TGTGCCAGTAGTGCCCAAGGGGCTAACTATGGCTACACCTTC | CASSAQGANYGYTF
TRBD1 | TRBJ2-7 | - | TRBV6-6 | TGTGCCAGCACTTTAATCCCGGGACAGGGTCTCTACGAGCAGTACTTC | CASTLIPGQGLYEQYF
TRBD1 | TRBJ1-4 | once | TRBV7-9 | TGTGCCAGCAGCACGATCAAGGGACAGGCAAATGAAAAACTGTTTTTT | CASSTIKGQANEKLFF
- | TRBJ1-3 | - | TRBV6-5 | TGTGCCAGCACCAGGGGTTCCGGAAACACCATATATTTT | CASTRGSGNTIYF
TRBD1 | TRBJ2-7 | - | TRBV14 | TGTGCCAGCGAAAACCCAGGGGGCTACTCCTACGAGCAGTACTTC | CASENPGGYSYEQYF
- | TRBJ2-1 | once | TRBV5-1 | TGCGCCAGCAGCCCGGATGGGGGAGGGGGCAATGAGCAGTTCTTC | CASSPDGGGGNEQFF
- | TRBJ2-7 | - | TRBV7-6 | TGTGCCAGCAGCTTAGCGGTCCAGGCCCACGAGCAGTACTTC | CASSLAVQAHEQYF
- | TRBJ2-3 | - | TRBV9 | TGTGCCAGCAGCTCCTCTAGCGGAAGGGGGTCAGATACGCAGTATTTT | CASSSSSGRGSDTQYF
TRBD1 | TRBJ1-2 | - | TRBV28 | TGTGCCAGCACCGAGGCCGGGACAGGCGGTGGCTACACCTTC | CASTEAGTGGGYTF
- | TRBJ2-3 | - | TRBV5-6 | TGTGCCAGCAGCTTGGAAACGGGGAGCACAGATACGCAGTATTTT | CASSLETGSTDTQYF
TRBD2 | TRBJ2-1 | - | TRBV5-1 | TGCGCCAGCTCCAATGCGGGAGGCTACAATGAGCAGTTCTTC | CASSNAGGYNEQFF
TRBD1 | TRBJ1-2 | - | TRBV18 | TGTGCCAGCTCACCTGATCAGGGGGCGATCGGCTACACCTTC | CASSPDQGAIGYTF
- | TRBJ2-7 | - | TRBV19 | TGTGCCAGTAGTATGGAGTCCTACGAGCAGTACTTC | CASSMESYEQYF
- | TRBJ1-1 | - | TRBV5-1 | TGCGCCAGCAGCTATACGGAGGGTAGGACTGAAGCTTTCTTT | CASSYTEGRTEAFF
TRBD2 | TRBJ2-1 | few | TRBV19 | TGTGCCAGTAGTCCCGACTTGGGTAGCGGGCCACCGGGGTTCTTC | CASSPDLGSGPPGFF
- | TRBJ1-5 | - | TRBV7-3 | TGTGCCAGCAGCTTAGCGCATTATAGCAATCAGCCCCAGCATTTT | CASSLAHYSNQPQHF
- | TRBJ1-5 | - | TRBV19 | TGTGCCAGTACCCCCGGACCCCGGGATCAGCCCCAGCATTTT | CASTPGPRDQPQHF
- | TRBJ2-7 | - | TRBV27 | TGTGCCAGCAGTTTATCTGGGGCACAGGTTTCGGCCTACGAGCAGTACTTC | CASSLSGAQVSAYEQYF
- | TRBJ2-7 | - | TRBV4-2 | TGTGCCAGCAGCCAAGCAGGGACTGTGTACGAGCAGTACTTC | CASSQAGTVYEQYF
- | TRBJ2-5 | - | TRBV18 | TGTGCCAGCTCACATTACCAAGAGACCCAGTACTTC | CASSHYQETQYF
TRBD1 | TRBJ2-3 | once | TRBV2 | TGTGCCAGCAGTCCAGGGGGGACAGGGGCCACAGATACGCAGTATTTT | CASSPGGTGATDTQYF
TRBD2 | TRBJ2-1 | - | TRBV19 | TGTGCCAGTAGTAGGGGAATAGCGGGGGGCCGGGCGAATGAGCAGTTCTTC | CASSRGIAGGRANEQFF
TRBD1 | TRBJ2-7 | - | TRBV2 | TGTGCCAGCAGTCCGGGACAGGGTTCCTACGAGCAGTACTTC | CASSPGQGSYEQYF
TRBD1 | TRBJ1-1 | - | TRBV6-5 | TGTGCCAGCCGGACAGGGCGGGCTGAAGCTTTCTTT | CASRTGRAEAFF
TRBD1 | TRBJ2-6 | - | TRBV6-1 | TGTGCCAGCAGTGGAACAGGGGGCTTCATAACCGACTCTGGGGCCAACGTCCTGACTTTC | CASSGTGGFITDSGANVLTF
TRBD1 | TRBJ1-2 | once | TRBV10-3 | TGTGCCATCGCACCCAACAGGACAGGCTATGGCTACACCTTC | CAIAPNRTGYGYTF